The clone carrying this T cell receptor beta chain was observed at least ten times. The antigen remains undetermined. The data are from a study of blood T cells in healthy people across ages. Through a sample-barcoded 5' primer and a J-beta primer mix, a second PCR was run for about 6 to 11 cycles. TCRdb fed the 5' RACE reads into MiXCR, producing one record per CDR3 protein. The table records roughly 680,000 distinct CDR3 sequences, 45% to 50% of them present only once. Study-wide results and caveats: No one knew whether donors had CMV, which possibly confounded expanded clonotype changes.

This clonotype was obtained from a woman aged 55-70 years in good health. The specimen sequenced was blood.

In nucleotides, the CDR3 is TGTGCCAGCAGCTCCCTAGGGTCTGGGGCCAACGTCCTGACTTTC. Residues: CASSSLGSGANVLTF. The rearrangement joins TRBV7-3 to TRBJ2-6; D ambiguous. The V gene lost 4 bases and the J gene lost 1 base, with 8 bases spanning the gap. Looked up from germline, CDR1 is SGHTA and CDR2 is FQGTGA. The CDR3 has 15 amino acids.